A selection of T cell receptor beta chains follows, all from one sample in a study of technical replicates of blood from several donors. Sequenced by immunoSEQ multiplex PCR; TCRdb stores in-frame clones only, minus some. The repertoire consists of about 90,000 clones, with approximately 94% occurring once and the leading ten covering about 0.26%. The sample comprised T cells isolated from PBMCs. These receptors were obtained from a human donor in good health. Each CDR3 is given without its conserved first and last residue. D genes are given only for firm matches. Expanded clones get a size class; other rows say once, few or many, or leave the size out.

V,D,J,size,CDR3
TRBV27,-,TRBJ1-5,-,ASSSLGDTRFHSNQPQH
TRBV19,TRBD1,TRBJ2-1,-,ASSIASQGAYNEQF
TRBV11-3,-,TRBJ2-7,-,ASSLGTPRRGQEQY
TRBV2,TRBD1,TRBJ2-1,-,ASSRGQGLYNEQF
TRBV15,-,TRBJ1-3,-,ATSRDWEISGNTIY
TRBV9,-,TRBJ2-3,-,ASSVAPTDTQY
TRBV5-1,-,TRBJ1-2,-,ASSAGTVGRYGYT
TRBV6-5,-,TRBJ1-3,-,ASSYGGVSGNTIY
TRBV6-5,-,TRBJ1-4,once,ASSRGITNEKLF
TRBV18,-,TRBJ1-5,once,ASSPFEVGNQPQH
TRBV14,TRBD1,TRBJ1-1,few,ASSPRTGGEAF
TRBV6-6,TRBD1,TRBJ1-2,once,ASSYLTGPGYT
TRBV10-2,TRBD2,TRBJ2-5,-,ASSESALAGRWQY
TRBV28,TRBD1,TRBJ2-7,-,ASRVWTGDYEQY
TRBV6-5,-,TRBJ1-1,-,ASSYSGQARAF
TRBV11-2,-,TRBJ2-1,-,ASKGGVHNEQF
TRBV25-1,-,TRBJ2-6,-,ASSEFSGPGANVLT
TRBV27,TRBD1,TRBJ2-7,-,ASSPRKQDRVPL
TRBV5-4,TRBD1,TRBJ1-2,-,ASSVGQVKEFYGYT
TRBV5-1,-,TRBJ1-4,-,ASSLAGSPEKLF
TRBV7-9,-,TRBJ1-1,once,ASRPATRNTEAF
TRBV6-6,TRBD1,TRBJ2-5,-,ASSYPGQGKTQY
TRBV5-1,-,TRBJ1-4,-,ASSPGATNEKLF
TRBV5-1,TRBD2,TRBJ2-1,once,ASSLAAVSSGANEQF
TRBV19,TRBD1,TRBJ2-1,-,ASSIVWTGYNEQF
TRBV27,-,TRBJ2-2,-,ASTLGQNTGELF
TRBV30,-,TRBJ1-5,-,AWTSGDRQNQPQH
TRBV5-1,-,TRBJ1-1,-,ASSSILGAGETEAF
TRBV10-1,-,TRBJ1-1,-,ASSAGKTEAF
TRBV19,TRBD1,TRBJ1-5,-,ASSMISGGPQPQH
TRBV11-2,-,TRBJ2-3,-,ASSFTRPTDTQY
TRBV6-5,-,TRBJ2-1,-,ASSSGPSYNEQF
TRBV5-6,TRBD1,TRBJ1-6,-,ASSHGTGSNSPLH